Below, one T cell receptor (beta chain) is given with its context. What it binds is unknown. This sample is part of a study of CD4 T cells in relation to SARS-CoV-2 and coronaviruses. For the study at large: The restricting HLA molecule for shared crossreactive spike epitopes was mapped.

Regarding the study as a whole: Culture-expanded clones reflect memory recall rather than primary priming during culture.

Trimming took 0 bases from V and 2 from J, leaving 11 bases between them. From germline, CDR1 is SGHRS and CDR2 YFSETQ. The length of the CDR3 is 15 residues. Profiled with immunoSEQ multiplex PCR; TCRdb holds only in-frame clones, not every one. The table has some 35,000 clones, 85% to 90% seen once. What was sequenced was memory CD4+ T cells from PBMCs. The chain couples TRBV5-1 to TRBJ1-2; D perhaps matches TRBD1 (6 bases). This sequence originates from an adult with COVID-19. The CDR3, as DNA: TGCGCCAGCAGCTTGGGGACAGTTACCAACTATGGCTACACCTTC. This codes for CASSLGTVTNYGYTF.